This TCR beta chain was sequenced during a study of blood T cell repertoires in COVID-19. As for the study in general: Acute and convalescent COVID-19 specimens originated in the United States, Italy and Spain. Sources were T cells, B-cell-depleted T cells, or PBMCs; the material itself was cDNA or gDNA.

This clone occurred once. The authors' processing: How many nucleated cells were present was estimated from reference gene primer amplification. Sequenced by immunoSEQ multiplex PCR; TCRdb stores in-frame clones only, minus some. V, J and clone size are those of that table, while D and trimming were read from the DNA. The sample records about 200,000 clones, more than 70% being singletons. The sample taken for sequencing was peripheral blood. The source of this sequence is a woman of 80 years or more with active or convalescent COVID-19.

In DNA form, the CDR3 reads TGTGCCAGCTCACTCGAGAGGGACAGGGTGTTCGCAGATACGCAGTATTTT. It yields the protein CASSLERDRVFADTQYF. The V and J genes are TRBV18 and TRBJ2-3, with 9 nucleotides matching TRBD1. The V gene end was trimmed by 4 bases and the J gene end by 4 bases; junction bases not matched to a gene: 12. Per germline, CDR1 KGHSH and CDR2 LQKENI. This CDR3 contains 17 residues.